In this sample, the clone carrying this T cell receptor beta chain is medium-sized. Its antigen is currently unknown. V shed 1 base and J shed 3 bases, with 6 bases lying between them. The CDR3 is made up of 13 amino acids. The germline CDR1 and CDR2 sequences are MNHEY and SVGAGI. Sequenced by immunoSEQ multiplex PCR; TCRdb stores in-frame clones only, minus some. The table lists under 7,000 clones, with no singletons. A marrow graft followed busulfan-fludarabine conditioning, with cyclophosphamide on days +3 and +4. The entry originates in a study of T cells after posttransplantation cyclophosphamide. Study-wide results and limits: Tissue-infiltrating T cells from skin or gut overlapped little with blood T cells. Recipient CMV seropositivity and CMV reactivation strongly tracked TRB clonality. Donor CD8+ memory clones often dominated recipient blood repertoires at later times.

The chain has TRBV6-5 and TRBJ1-2; no clear D gene. The sequence was obtained from a male patient in his thirties who received an allogeneic stem cell transplant from an unrelated donor, was CMV-positive, and had acute and chronic GVHD. Some of the T cells might come from the graft donor. The material was PBMCs, obtained after an allogeneic stem cell transplant with post-transplant cyclophosphamide. The DNA for the CDR3 is TGTGCCAGCAGTTACTTCCGGGACTATGGCTACACCTTC. Amino acids: CASSYFRDYGYTF.